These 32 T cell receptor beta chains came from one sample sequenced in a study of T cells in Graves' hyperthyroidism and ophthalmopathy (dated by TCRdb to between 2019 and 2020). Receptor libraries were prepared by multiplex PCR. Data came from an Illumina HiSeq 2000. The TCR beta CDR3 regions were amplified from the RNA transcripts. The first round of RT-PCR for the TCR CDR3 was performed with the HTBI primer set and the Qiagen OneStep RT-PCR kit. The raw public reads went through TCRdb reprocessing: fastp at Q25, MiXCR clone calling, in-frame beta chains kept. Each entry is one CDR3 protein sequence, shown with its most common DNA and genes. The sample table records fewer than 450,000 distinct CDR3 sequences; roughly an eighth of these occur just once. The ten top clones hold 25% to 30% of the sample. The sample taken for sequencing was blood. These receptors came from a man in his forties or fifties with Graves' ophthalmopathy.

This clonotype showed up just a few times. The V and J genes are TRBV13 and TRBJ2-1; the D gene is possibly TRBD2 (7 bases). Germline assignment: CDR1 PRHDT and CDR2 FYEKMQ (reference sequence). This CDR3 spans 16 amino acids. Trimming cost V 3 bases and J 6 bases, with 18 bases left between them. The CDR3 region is CASSLAPGRGLNEQFF. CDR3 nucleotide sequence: TGTGCCAGCAGCTTGGCCCCCGGGCGGGGGCTCAATGAGCAGTTCTTC.

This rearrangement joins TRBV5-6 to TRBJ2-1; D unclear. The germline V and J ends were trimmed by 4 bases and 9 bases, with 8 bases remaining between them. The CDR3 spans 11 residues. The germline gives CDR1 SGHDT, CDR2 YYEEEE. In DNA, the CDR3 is TGTGCCAGCAGCGGGTCCATTGAGCAGTTCTTC. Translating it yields CASSGSIEQFF.

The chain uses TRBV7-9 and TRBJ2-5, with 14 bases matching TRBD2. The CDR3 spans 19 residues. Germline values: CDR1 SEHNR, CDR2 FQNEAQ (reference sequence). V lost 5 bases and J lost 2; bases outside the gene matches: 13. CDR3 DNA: TGTGCCAGCAGCCCTGCCTTGGGACTAGCGGGAGTAGAACAAGAGACCCAGTACTTC. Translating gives CASSPALGLAGVEQETQYF.

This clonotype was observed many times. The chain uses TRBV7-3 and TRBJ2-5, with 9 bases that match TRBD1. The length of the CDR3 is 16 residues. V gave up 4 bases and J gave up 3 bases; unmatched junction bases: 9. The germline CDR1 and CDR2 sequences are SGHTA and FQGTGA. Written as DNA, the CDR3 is TGTGCCAGCAGCTCAGTGCTACGGACAGGGGAAGAGACCCAGTACTTC. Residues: CASSSVLRTGEETQYF.

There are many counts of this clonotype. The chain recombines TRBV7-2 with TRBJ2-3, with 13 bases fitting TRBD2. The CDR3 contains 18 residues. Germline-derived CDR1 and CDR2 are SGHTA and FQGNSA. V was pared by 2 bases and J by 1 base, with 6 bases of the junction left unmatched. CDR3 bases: TGTGCCAGCAGCTTACTGTTCGGACTAGCGGGAGGCACAGATACGCAGTATTTT. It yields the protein CASSLLFGLAGGTDTQYF.

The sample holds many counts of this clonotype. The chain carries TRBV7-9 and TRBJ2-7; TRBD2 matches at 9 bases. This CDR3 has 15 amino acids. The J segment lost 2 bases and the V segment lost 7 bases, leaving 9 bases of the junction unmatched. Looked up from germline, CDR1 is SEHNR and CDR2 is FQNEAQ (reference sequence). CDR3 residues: CASTISGSLTYEQYF. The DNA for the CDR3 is TGTGCCAGCACCATTAGCGGGAGTTTAACCTACGAGCAGTACTTC. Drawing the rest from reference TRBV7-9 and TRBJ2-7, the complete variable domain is DTGVSQNPRHKITKRGQNVTFRCDPISEHNRLYWYRQTLGQGPEFLTYFQNEAQLEKSRLLSDRFSAERPKGSFSTLEIQRTEQGDSAMYLCASTISGSLTYEQYFGPGTRLTVT.

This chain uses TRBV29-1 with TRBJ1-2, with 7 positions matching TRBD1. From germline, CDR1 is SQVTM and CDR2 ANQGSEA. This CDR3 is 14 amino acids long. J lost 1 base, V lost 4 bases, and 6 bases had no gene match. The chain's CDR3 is CSVAQGTFNYGYTF. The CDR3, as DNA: TGCAGCGTTGCACAGGGGACATTTAACTATGGCTACACCTTC.

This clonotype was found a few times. For the CDR3, the DNA is TGTGCCAGCAGCCAAGATCAACAGGACTACCGAAAAGAGACCCAGTACTTC. Translated, it gives CASSQDQQDYRKETQYF. The V and J genes are TRBV3-1 and TRBJ2-5, with a possible D match to TRBD2 (6 bases). V lost 0 bases to trimming and J lost 3 bases, with 17 bases between them. There are 17 residues in the CDR3. Germline assignment: CDR1 LGHDT and CDR2 YNNKEL (reference sequence).

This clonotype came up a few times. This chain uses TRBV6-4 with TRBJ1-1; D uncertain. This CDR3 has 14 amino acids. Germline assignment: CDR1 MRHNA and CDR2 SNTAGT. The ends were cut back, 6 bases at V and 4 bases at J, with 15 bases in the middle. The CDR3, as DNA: TGTGCCAGCAGAGCCTCAATCTCCACCACTGAAGCTTTCTTT. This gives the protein CASRASISTTEAFF.

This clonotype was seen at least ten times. CDR3 DNA: TGTGCCAGCAGCTTAGCGCAATTTACCGGGGAGCTGTTTTTT. It is translated as CASSLAQFTGELFF. V gene TRBV7-8 combines with J gene TRBJ2-2; D is unresolved. The CDR3 extends over 14 amino acids. V was shortened by 0 bases and J by 5 bases, with 7 bases between the two germline ends. Germline V gene data show CDR1 as SGHVS and CDR2 as FQNEAQ.

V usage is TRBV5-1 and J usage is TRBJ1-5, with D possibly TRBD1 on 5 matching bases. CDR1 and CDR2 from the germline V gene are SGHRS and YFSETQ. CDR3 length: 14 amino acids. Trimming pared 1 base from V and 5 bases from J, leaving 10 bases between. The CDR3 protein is CASSLTGNDQPQHF. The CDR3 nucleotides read TGCGCCAGCAGCTTGACAGGCAATGATCAGCCCCAGCATTTT.

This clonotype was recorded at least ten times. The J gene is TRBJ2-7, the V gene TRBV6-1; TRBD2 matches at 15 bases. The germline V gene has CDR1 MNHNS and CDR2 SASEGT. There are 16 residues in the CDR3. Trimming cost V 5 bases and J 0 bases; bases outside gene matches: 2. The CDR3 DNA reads TGTGCCAGCAGTTGGGGACTAGCGGGAGGCTCCTACGAGCAGTACTTC. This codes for CASSWGLAGGSYEQYF.

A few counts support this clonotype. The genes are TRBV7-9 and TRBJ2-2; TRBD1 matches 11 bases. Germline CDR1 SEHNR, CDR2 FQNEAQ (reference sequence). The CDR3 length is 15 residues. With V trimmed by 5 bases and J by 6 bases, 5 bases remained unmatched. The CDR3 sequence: CASSLGTGGAGELFF. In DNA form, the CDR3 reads TGTGCCAGCAGCCTCGGGACAGGGGGTGCCGGGGAGCTGTTTTTT.

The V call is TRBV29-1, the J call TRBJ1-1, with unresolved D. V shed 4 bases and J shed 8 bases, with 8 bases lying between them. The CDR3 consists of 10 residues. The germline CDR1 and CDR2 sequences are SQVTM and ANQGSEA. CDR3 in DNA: TGCAGCGTTGTCAAGCTCGAAGCTTTCTTT. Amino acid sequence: CSVVKLEAFF. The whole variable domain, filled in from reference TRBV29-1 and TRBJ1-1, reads SAVISQKPSRDICQRGTSLTIQCQVDSQVTMMFWYRQQPGQSLTLIATANQGSEATYESGFVIDKFPISRPNLTFSTLTVSNMSPEDSSIYLCSVVKLEAFFGQGTRLTVV.

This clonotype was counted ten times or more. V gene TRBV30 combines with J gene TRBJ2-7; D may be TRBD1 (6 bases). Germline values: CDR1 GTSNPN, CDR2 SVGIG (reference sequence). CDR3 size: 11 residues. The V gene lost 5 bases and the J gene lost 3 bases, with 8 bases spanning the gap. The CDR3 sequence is CAWGQNYEQYF. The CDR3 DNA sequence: TGTGCCTGGGGACAGAACTACGAGCAGTACTTC.

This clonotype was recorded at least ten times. The CDR3 nucleotides read TGTGCCAGCAGCTTCAACCTGAACAGGGTCCCAACTAATGAAAAACTGTTTTTT. This encodes CASSFNLNRVPTNEKLFF. This chain joins TRBV11-2 and TRBJ1-4; tentative D call: TRBD1 (6 bases). The CDR3 contains 18 residues. Between the trimmed V and J ends, which lost 3 bases and 0 bases, there was a span of 17 bases. Germline V CDR1 and CDR2: SGHAT, FQNNGV.

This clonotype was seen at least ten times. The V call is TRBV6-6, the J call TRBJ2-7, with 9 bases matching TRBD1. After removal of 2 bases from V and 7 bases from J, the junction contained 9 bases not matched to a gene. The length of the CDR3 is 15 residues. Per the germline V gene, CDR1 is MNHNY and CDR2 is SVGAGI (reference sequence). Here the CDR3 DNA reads TGTGCCAGCAGTTACGCCACAGGGGGCAAAGGGGAGCAGTACTTC. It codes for CASSYATGGKGEQYF.

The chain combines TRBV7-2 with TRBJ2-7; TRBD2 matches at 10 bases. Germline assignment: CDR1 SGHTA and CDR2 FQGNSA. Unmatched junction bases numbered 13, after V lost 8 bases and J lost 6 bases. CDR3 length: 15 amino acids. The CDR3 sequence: CASLLAGGSSGEQYF. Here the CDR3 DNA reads TGTGCCAGCTTGTTAGCGGGAGGAAGTTCCGGCGAGCAGTACTTC.

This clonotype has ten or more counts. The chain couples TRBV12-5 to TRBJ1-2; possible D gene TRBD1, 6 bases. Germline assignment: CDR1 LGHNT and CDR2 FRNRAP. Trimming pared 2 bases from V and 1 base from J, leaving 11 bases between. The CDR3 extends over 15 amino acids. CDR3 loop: CASGLSARGNYGYTF. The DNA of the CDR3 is TGTGCTAGTGGTTTGTCCGCCAGGGGTAACTATGGCTACACCTTC. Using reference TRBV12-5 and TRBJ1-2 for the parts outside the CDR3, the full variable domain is DARVTQTPRHKVTEMGQEVTMRCQPILGHNTVFWYRQTMMQGLELLAYFRNRAPLDDSGMPKDRFSAEMPDATLATLKIQPSEPRDSAVYFCASGLSARGNYGYTFGSGTRLTVV.

In nucleotides, the CDR3 is TGTGCCAGTAGTAACCTGAGGAACACAGATACGCAGTATTTT. It specifies CASSNLRNTDTQYF. This sequence joins TRBV19 and TRBJ2-3; no reliable D call. The CDR3 has 14 residues. The V end lost 4 bases, the J end lost 2 bases, and 10 bases lay between the germline ends. CDR1 LNHDA and CDR2 SQIVND come from the germline V gene (reference sequence). Full variable domain (remainder filled in from reference TRBV19 and TRBJ2-3): DGGITQSPKYLFRKEGQNVTLSCEQNLNHDAMYWYRQDPGQGLRLIYYSQIVNDFQKGDIAEGYSVSREKKESFPLTVTSAQKNPTAFYLCASSNLRNTDTQYFGPGTRLTVL.

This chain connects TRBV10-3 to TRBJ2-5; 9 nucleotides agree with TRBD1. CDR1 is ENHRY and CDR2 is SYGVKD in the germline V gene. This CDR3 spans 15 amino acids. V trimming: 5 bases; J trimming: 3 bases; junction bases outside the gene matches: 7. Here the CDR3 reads CAISPKGQGKETQYF. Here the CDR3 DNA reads TGTGCCATCAGTCCTAAGGGACAGGGTAAAGAGACCCAGTACTTC.

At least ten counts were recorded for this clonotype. The CDR3 coding sequence is TGCAGTGCTAGACAGGCGACCTCCTACGAGCAGTACTTC. This gives the protein CSARQATSYEQYF. The chain is built from TRBV20-1 and TRBJ2-7; D is unresolved. Trimming cost V 2 bases and J 0 bases, with 8 bases left between them. The germline CDR1 and CDR2 sequences are DFQATT and SNEGSKA (reference sequence). The CDR3 totals 13 residues.

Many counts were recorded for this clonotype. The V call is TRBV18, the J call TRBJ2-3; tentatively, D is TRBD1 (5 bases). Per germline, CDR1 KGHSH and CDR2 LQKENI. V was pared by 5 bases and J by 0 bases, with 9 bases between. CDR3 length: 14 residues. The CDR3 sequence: CASSSTASTDTQYF. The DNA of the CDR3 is TGTGCCAGCTCATCGACAGCTAGCACAGATACGCAGTATTTT.

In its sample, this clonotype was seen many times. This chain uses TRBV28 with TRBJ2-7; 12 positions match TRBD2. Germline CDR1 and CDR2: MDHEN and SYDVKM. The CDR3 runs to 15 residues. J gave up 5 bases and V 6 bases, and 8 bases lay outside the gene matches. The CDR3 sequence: CASRLTSGRLHEQYF. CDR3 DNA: TGTGCCAGCAGGTTGACTAGCGGGAGACTCCACGAGCAGTACTTC.

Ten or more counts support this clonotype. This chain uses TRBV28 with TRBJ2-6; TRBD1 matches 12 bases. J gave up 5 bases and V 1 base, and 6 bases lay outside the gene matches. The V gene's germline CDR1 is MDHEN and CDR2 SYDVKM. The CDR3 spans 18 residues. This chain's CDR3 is CASSLSGTGGVWANVLTF. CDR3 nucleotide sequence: TGTGCCAGCAGTTTATCCGGGACAGGGGGCGTCTGGGCCAACGTCCTGACTTTC.

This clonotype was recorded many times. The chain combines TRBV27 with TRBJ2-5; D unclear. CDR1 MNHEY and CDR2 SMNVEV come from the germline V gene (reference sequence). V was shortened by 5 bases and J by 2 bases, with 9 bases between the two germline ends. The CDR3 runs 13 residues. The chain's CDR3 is CASSHAQQETQYF. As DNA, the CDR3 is TGTGCCAGCAGTCACGCCCAGCAAGAGACCCAGTACTTC.

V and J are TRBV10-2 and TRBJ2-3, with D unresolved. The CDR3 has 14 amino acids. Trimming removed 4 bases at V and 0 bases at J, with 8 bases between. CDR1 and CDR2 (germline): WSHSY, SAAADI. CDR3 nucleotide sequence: TGCGCCAGCAGTGCCAGGAGAAGCACAGATACGCAGTATTTT. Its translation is CASSARRSTDTQYF.

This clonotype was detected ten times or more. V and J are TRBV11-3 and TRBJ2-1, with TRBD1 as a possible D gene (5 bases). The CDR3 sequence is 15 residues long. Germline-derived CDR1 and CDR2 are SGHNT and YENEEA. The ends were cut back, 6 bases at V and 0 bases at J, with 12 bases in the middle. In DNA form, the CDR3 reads TGTGCCAGCAGTCCCGGACAAAGCTCCTACAATGAGCAGTTCTTC. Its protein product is CASSPGQSSYNEQFF.

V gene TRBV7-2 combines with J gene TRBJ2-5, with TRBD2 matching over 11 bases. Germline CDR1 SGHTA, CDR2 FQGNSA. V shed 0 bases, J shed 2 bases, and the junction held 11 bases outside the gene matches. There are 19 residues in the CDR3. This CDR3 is CASSLAAKLAGVEQETQYF. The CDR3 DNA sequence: TGTGCCAGCAGCTTAGCGGCCAAACTAGCGGGAGTAGAACAAGAGACCCAGTACTTC.

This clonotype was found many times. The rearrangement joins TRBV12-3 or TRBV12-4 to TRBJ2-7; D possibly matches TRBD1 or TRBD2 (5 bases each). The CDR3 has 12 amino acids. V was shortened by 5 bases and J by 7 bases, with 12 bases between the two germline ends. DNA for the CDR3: TGTGCCAGCAGTCGGGACCACCTGGAGCAGTACTTC. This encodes CASSRDHLEQYF.

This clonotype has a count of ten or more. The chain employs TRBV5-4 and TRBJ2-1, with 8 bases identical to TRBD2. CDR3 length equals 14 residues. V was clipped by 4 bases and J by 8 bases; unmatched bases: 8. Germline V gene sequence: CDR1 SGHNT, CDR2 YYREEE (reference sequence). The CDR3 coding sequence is TGTGCCAGCAGCGGCCCGGGACTAGTCGATGAGCAGTTCTTC. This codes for CASSGPGLVDEQFF.

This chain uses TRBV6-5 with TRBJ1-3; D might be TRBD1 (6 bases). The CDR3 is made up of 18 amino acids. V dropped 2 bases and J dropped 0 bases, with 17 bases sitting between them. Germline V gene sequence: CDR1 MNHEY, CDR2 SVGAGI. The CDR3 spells CASSYDRTAQTSGNTIYF. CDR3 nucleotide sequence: TGTGCCAGCAGTTACGACCGGACAGCTCAAACCTCTGGAAACACCATATATTTT.